One sample yielded the 21 T cell receptor beta chains listed below, sequenced in a study of beta chain features in type 1 diabetes. The isolated RNA, all of it, was reverse transcribed, so expressed TCRB transcripts were what got sequenced. The repertoire was sequenced with immunoSEQ multiplex PCR; TCRdb's copy has only in-frame clones and lacks some. Among 110,000 to 150,000 clones listed, 6.9% were seen once. Sequencing was done on a sample of central memory CD4+ T cells from blood. The source of these receptors is a woman in her 30s in good health.

This clone has more than one count but fewer than ten. The chain is built from TRBV14 and TRBJ1-1; the D is unclear. Germline CDR1 reads SGHDN; CDR2 reads FVKESK. The CDR3 is made up of 15 amino acids. The V gene lost 0 bases and the J gene lost 11 bases, with 19 bases spanning the gap. CDR3 protein: CASSQEYGDPGRAFF. CDR3 sequence (DNA): TGTGCCAGCAGCCAAGAGTACGGGGATCCAGGTCGCGCTTTCTTT.

This clone was recorded a few times. This chain connects TRBV11-2 to TRBJ1-2; TRBD1 is a possible D gene (5 bases). Germline V gene lookup returns CDR1 SGHAT and CDR2 FQNNGV. The CDR3 is 13 amino acids. Trimming left V 5 bases short and J 8 bases short, with 15 bases between. CDR3 bases: TGTGCCAGCAGCCACTCGGGGACTGGGGGCTACACCTTC. It translates to CASSHSGTGGYTF.

In its sample, this clone was seen a few times. This chain connects TRBV10-3 to TRBJ1-2, with D maybe TRBD1 (5 bases). Germline CDR1 and CDR2: ENHRY and SYGVKD. The CDR3 spans 15 residues. Trimming took 6 bases from V and 4 from J, leaving 18 bases between them. The CDR3 protein is CAISDQGKVAYGYTF. The CDR3 DNA reads as TGTGCCATCAGCGACCAGGGTAAGGTAGCCTATGGCTACACCTTC.

The CDR3 is CASRITGLAGLPYEQYF. The CDR3 DNA sequence: TGTGCCAGCAGGATTACAGGGCTAGCGGGACTTCCCTACGAGCAGTACTTC. This chain uses TRBV21-1 with TRBJ2-7; no check of the table's D call, TRBD2, against the DNA was made. TRBV21-1 is termed a pseudogene. The length of the CDR3 is 17 residues.

Details on this clone: At one end the junction does not follow the germline gene, possibly because of a read error. The rearrangement uses TRBV27 and TRBJ2-7, with a possible D match to TRBD2 (6 bases). CDR3 length: 13 residues. The germline gives CDR1 MNHEY, CDR2 SMNVEV (reference sequence). In DNA form, the CDR3 reads TGTGCCAGCAGTTCCTATCCTATCGGACTACCACTATTC. This codes for CASSSYPIGLPLF.

In its sample, this clone was seen a few times. The J gene is TRBJ1-1, the V gene TRBV28, with D tentatively TRBD1 (6 bases). This CDR3 has 12 residues. The V gene lost 6 bases and the J gene lost 7 bases, with 12 bases spanning the gap. Germline-derived CDR1 and CDR2 are MDHEN and SYDVKM. CDR3 in DNA: TGTGCCAGCAGCACAACGGACAGTGAAGCTTTCTTT. This translates into CASSTTDSEAFF.

This clone has more than one count but fewer than ten. The V call is TRBV30, the J call TRBJ2-1; D remains unclear. The V end lost 3 bases, the J end lost 6 bases, and 6 bases lay between the germline ends. This CDR3 comprises 11 residues. Germline loops: CDR1 GTSNPN, CDR2 SVGIG (reference sequence). The CDR3 DNA is TGTGCCTGGAGAGTCGGCAATGAGCAGTTCTTC. Translation: CAWRVGNEQFF. Supplemented by reference TRBV30 and TRBJ2-1, the full variable domain reads SQTIHQWPATLVQPVGSPLSLECTVEGTSNPNLYWYRQAAGRGLQLLFYSVGIGQISSEVPQNLSASRPQDRQFILSSKKLLLSDSGFYLCAWRVGNEQFFGPGTRLTVL.

This clone has just a few counts. The chain has TRBV28 and TRBJ2-7, with D perhaps TRBD1 (7 bases). V dropped 5 bases and J dropped 3 bases, with 20 bases sitting between them. Germline CDR1 reads MDHEN; CDR2 reads SYDVKM. The CDR3 loop spans 16 amino acids. The CDR3 reads CASSPRQGGGDYEQYF. CDR3 sequence (DNA): TGTGCCAGCAGTCCACGACAGGGAGGAGGGGACTACGAGCAGTACTTC.

This clone has a handful of counts. This chain connects TRBV6-1 to TRBJ2-4; TRBD2 agrees at 7 bases. Germline V gene data show CDR1 as MNHNS and CDR2 as SASEGT. Trimming removed 7 bases from V and 4 bases from J; junction bases left unmatched: 7. This CDR3 comprises 14 residues. The DNA of the CDR3 is TGTGCCAGCACCTTCTCTAGCGGTAAAAACATTCAGTACTTC. Translating it yields CASTFSSGKNIQYF.

This clone showed up just a few times. V usage is TRBV28 and J usage is TRBJ2-1; 10 bases are a match to TRBD2. V shed 5 bases, J shed 6 bases, and the junction held 10 bases outside the gene matches. CDR1 MDHEN and CDR2 SYDVKM come from the germline V gene. The CDR3 length is 16 residues. CDR3 nucleotides: TGTGCCAGCAGTCCCGGGGGGAGCGGGAGGGGCAATGAGCAGTTCTTC. The encoded protein is CASSPGGSGRGNEQFF.

This clone was counted a few times. V and J are TRBV4-3 and TRBJ2-5; the D gene is possibly TRBD1 (5 bases). V was shortened by 0 bases and J by 5 bases, with 10 bases between the two germline ends. The CDR3 runs to 14 residues. Germline loops: CDR1 LGHNA, CDR2 YSLEER. This CDR3 reads CASSQEPGRETQYF. The CDR3 DNA reads TGCGCCAGCAGCCAAGAACCAGGGCGGGAGACCCAGTACTTC.

Only a few counts were recorded for this clone. Other nucleotide sequences from this sample produce the same CDR3. The chain uses TRBV7-2 and TRBJ1-5; D ambiguous. Germline V gene lookup returns CDR1 SGHTA and CDR2 FQGNSA. The CDR3 has 15 residues. Trimming shortened V by 4 bases and J by 1 base, and 11 bases separated the two germline ends. For the CDR3, the DNA is TGTGCCAGCAGCTCGTCGGGGTACAGCAATCAGCCCCAGCATTTT. It yields the protein CASSSSGYSNQPQHF.

This clone was detected a few times. This chain connects TRBV7-9 to TRBJ2-3; 10 positions agree with TRBD2. Germline CDR1 SEHNR, CDR2 FQNEAQ (reference sequence). This CDR3 region has 18 residues. Trimming removed 5 bases from V and 0 bases from J; junction bases left unmatched: 11. DNA of the CDR3: TGTGCCAGCAGCGGACTAGCGGCCCCCGATCGGAGCACAGATACGCAGTATTTT. Translating gives CASSGLAAPDRSTDTQYF.

The chain links TRBV7-9 to TRBJ2-1; TRBD1 matches 9 bases. CDR1 SEHNR and CDR2 FQNEAQ come from the germline V gene (reference sequence). V shed 7 bases, J shed 0 bases, and the junction held 10 bases outside the gene matches. The CDR3 extends over 17 amino acids. The CDR3 protein is CASTILLGQGSYNEQFF. CDR3 in DNA: TGTGCCAGCACGATACTTCTGGGACAGGGCTCCTACAATGAGCAGTTCTTC.

The chain recombines TRBV28 with TRBJ1-4, with D possibly matching TRBD1 (6 bases). This CDR3 contains 15 residues. Germline V gene lookup returns CDR1 MDHEN and CDR2 SYDVKM. Trimming cost V 6 bases and J 0 bases, with 11 bases left between them. CDR3 loop: CASRPTGTTNEKLFF. In nucleotides, the CDR3 is TGTGCCAGCAGACCTACAGGGACAACTAATGAAAAACTGTTTTTT.

In its sample, this clone was seen a few times. The rearrangement joins TRBV15 to TRBJ2-1; tentatively, D is TRBD2 (6 bases). Trimming took 8 bases from V and 0 from J, leaving 17 bases between them. Germline assignment: CDR1 LNHNV and CDR2 YYDKDF (reference sequence). The CDR3 is 16 amino acids. CDR3 sequence: CATGASATSSYNEQFF. Here the CDR3 DNA reads TGTGCCACCGGGGCTAGCGCTACGAGCTCCTACAATGAGCAGTTCTTC.

This clone occurred many times. V usage is TRBV29-1 and J usage is TRBJ2-5, with 7 bases lining up with TRBD2. Germline V gene sequence: CDR1 SQVTM, CDR2 ANQGSEA. Germline trimming cut 7 bases from V and 2 bases from J; bases unmatched to any gene: 4. The CDR3 contains 12 residues. The CDR3 DNA sequence: TGCAGCGCTCCGGGACTACAAGAGACCCAGTACTTC. This sequence encodes CSAPGLQETQYF.

This clone was seen only a few times. This chain uses TRBV11-2 with TRBJ1-2; 9 positions match TRBD1. V trimming: 5 bases; J trimming: 4 bases; junction bases outside the gene matches: 5. Looked up from germline, CDR1 is SGHAT and CDR2 is FQNNGV. The CDR3 is made up of 14 amino acids. CDR3 nucleotides: TGTGCCAGCAGCGCAGGACAGGGGTCCTATGGCTACACCTTC. Its translation: CASSAGQGSYGYTF.

J is TRBJ2-3 and V is TRBV7-2, with 9 bases aligning to TRBD1. The germline V gene has CDR1 SGHTA and CDR2 FQGNSA. The CDR3 consists of 14 residues. The trim removed 5 bases at V and 2 bases at J, leaving 2 bases unmatched. DNA of the CDR3: TGTGCCAGCAGCCGGGACAGGGACACAGATACGCAGTATTTT. The encoded protein is CASSRDRDTDTQYF.

This clone was seen more than once but under ten times. The rearrangement joins TRBV28 to TRBJ2-2, with TRBD2 identical over 11 bases. CDR3 size: 18 residues. After removal of 6 bases from V and 6 bases from J, the junction contained 15 bases not matched to a gene. Germline V gene sequence: CDR1 MDHEN, CDR2 SYDVKM. CDR3 bases: TGTGCCAGCAGACCGCTAGCGGGAGGCCCCCGCGGCTCCGGGGAGCTGTTTTTT. It is translated as CASRPLAGGPRGSGELFF.

V and J are TRBV28 and TRBJ2-7; TRBD1 is a possible D gene (6 bases). This CDR3 has 15 amino acids. The germline V gene encodes CDR1 MDHEN and CDR2 SYDVKM. V gave up 5 bases and J gave up 8 bases, with 22 bases separating them. This chain's CDR3 is CASSVDRHRVGKQYF. The CDR3 DNA follows: TGTGCCAGCAGTGTAGACAGGCACCGGGTGGGAAAGCAGTACTTC.